This T cell receptor beta chain was documented in a study of blood T cell repertoires in COVID-19. Whole-study context: The cDNA or gDNA used as material had been derived from T cells, B-cell-depleted T cells, or PBMCs.

Trimming cost V 2 bases and J 5 bases, with 18 bases left between them. Germline CDR1 reads SNHLY; CDR2 reads FYNNEI. The CDR3 is 16 residues long. Recovered participants had two consecutive negative NP/OP PCR tests, healthcare professional clearance, or symptom resolution. Per the original methods: Amplification with reference gene primers provided the estimates of nucleated cell counts. Generated by immunoSEQ multiplex PCR, the TCRdb table keeps only in-frame clones and is missing some. Clone size and the V and J calls come from that table; the DNA yielded D and trimming. The sample consists of roughly 400,000 clones, 85% to 90% of them appearing once.

This receptor was obtained from a man aged 25-45 years who had recovered from COVID-19. V usage is TRBV2 and J usage is TRBJ2-5; tentatively, D is TRBD2 (7 bases). Material for sequencing was PBMCs or T cells enriched from blood (not recorded which). The CDR3 bases are TGTGCCAGCAGTGAATACACAGCCGGGGGGCGTGAGACCCAGTACTTC. Protein: CASSEYTAGGRETQYF. The full variable domain, in which reference TRBV2 and TRBJ2-5 provide the parts outside the CDR3, is EPEVTQTPSHQVTQMGQEVILRCVPISNHLYFYWYRQILGQKVEFLVSFYNNEISEKSEIFDDQFSVERPDGSNFTLKIRSTKLEDSAMYFCASSEYTAGGRETQYFGPGTRLLVL.